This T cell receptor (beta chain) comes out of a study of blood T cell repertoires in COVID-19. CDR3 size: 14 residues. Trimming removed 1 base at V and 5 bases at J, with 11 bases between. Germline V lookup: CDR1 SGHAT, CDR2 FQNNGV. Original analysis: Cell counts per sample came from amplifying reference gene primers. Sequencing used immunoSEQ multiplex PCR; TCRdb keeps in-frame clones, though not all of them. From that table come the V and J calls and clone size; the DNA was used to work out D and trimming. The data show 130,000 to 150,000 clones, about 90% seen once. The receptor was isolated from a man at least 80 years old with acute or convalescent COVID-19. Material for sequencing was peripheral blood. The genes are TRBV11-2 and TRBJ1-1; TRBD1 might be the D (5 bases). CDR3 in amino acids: CASSLGWGATEAFF. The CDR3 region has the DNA TGTGCCAGCAGCTTAGGTTGGGGCGCGACTGAAGCTTTCTTT.